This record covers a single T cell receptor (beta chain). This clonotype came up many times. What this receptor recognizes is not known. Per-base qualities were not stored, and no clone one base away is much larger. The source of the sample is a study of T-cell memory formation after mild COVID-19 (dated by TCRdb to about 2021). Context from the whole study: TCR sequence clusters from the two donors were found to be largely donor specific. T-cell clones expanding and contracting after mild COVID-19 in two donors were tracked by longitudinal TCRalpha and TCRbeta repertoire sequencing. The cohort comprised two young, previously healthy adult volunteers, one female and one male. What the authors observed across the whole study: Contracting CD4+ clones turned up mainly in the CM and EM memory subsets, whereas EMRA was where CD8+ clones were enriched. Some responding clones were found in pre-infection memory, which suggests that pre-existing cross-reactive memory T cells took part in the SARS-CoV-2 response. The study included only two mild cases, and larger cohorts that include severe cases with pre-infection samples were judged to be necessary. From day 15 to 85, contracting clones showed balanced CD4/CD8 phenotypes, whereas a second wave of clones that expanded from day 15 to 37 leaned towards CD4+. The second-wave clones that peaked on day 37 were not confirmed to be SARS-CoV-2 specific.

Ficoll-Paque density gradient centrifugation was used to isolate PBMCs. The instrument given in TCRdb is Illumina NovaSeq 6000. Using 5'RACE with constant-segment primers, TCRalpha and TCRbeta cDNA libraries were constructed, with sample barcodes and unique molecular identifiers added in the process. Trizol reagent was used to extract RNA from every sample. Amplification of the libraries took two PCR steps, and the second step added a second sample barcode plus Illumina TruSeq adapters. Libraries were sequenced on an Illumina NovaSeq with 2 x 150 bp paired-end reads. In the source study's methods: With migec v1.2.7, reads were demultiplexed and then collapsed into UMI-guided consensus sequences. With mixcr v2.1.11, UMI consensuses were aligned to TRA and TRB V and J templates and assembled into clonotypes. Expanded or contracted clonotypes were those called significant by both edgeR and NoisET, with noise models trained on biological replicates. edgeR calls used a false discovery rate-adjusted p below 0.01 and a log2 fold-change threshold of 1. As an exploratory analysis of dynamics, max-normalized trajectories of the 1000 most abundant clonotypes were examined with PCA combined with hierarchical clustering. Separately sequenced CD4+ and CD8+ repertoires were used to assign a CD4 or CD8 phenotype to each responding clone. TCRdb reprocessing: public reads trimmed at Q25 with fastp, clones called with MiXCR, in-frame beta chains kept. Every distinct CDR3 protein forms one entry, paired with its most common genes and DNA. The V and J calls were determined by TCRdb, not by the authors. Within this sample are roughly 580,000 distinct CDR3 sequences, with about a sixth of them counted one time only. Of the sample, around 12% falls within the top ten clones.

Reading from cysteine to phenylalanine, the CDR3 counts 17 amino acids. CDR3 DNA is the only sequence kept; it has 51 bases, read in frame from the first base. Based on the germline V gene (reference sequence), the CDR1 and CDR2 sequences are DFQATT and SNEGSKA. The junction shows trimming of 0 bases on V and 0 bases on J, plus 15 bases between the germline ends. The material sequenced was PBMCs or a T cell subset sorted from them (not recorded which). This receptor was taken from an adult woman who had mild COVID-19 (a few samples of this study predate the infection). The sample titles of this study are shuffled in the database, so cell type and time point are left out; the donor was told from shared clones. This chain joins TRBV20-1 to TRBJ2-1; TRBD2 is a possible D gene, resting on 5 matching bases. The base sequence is TGCAGTGCTAGAGATGCCGGGGAAACCGCCTCCTACAATGAGCAGTTCTTC. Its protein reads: CSARDAGETASYNEQFF.